Below, 28 T cell receptor beta chains from the same sample are listed, as sequenced in a study of T cell responses to AZD1222 COVID-19 vaccine. This table comes from immunoSEQ multiplex PCR, and its TCRdb copy is limited to in-frame clones, with some not included. The sample consists of around 54,000 clones, 80% to 90% of them appearing once. The specimen comprised peripheral blood, sampled 28 days after the second AZD1222 dose. The source of these receptors is an adult who received the AZD1222 COVID-19 vaccine.

The chain carries TRBV11-3 and TRBJ2-2; the match to TRBD2 covers 8 bases. This CDR3 is 16 amino acids long. Germline CDR1 is SGHNT and CDR2 is YENEEA. V trimming: 5 bases; J trimming: 1 base; junction bases outside the gene matches: 6. This CDR3 reads CASSPGTSLNTGELFF. The CDR3 region has the DNA TGTGCCAGCAGCCCCGGGACTAGTTTGAACACCGGGGAGCTGTTTTTT.

The chain has TRBV9 and TRBJ1-3, with D hard to call. This CDR3 contains 15 residues. Germline V CDR1 and CDR2: SGDLS, YYNGEE. The ends were cut back, 6 bases at V and 0 bases at J, with 13 bases in the middle. CDR3: CASTGLPSSGNTIYF. The DNA of the CDR3 is TGTGCCAGCACCGGTCTCCCTAGCTCTGGAAACACCATATATTTT.

The chain uses TRBV5-1 and TRBJ2-3; TRBD2 matches at 10 bases. The CDR3 is 16 residues long. Germline V lookup: CDR1 SGHRS, CDR2 YFSETQ. V was pared by 4 bases and J by 6 bases, with 11 bases of the junction left unmatched. For the CDR3, the DNA is TGCGCCAGCAGCGCGGACGCTAGCGGGAGTTGGGATACGCAGTATTTT. Its protein is CASSADASGSWDTQYF.

This clone turned up a few times. The chain carries TRBV14 and TRBJ2-1; 8 bases map to TRBD2. Germline V gene lookup returns CDR1 SGHDN and CDR2 FVKESK. The CDR3 length is 16 residues. V trimming: 4 bases; J trimming: 3 bases; junction bases outside the gene matches: 8. The CDR3 loop reads CASSPLGGLVYNEQFF. CDR3 sequence (DNA): TGTGCCAGCAGCCCCCTAGGGGGACTAGTCTACAATGAGCAGTTCTTC. Based on the CDR3 plus reference TRBV14 and TRBJ2-1, the full variable domain is EAGVTQFPSHSVIEKGQTVTLRCDPISGHDNLYWYRRVMGKEIKFLLHFVKESKQDESGMPNNRFLAERTGGTYSTLKVQPAELEDSGVYFCASSPLGGLVYNEQFFGPGTRLTVL.

The CDR3 DNA follows: TGCGCCAGCAGCTTGGGCCTGTCCTATGGCTACACCTTC. It specifies CASSLGLSYGYTF. This sequence joins TRBV5-1 and TRBJ1-2; D is unclear. Germline CDR1 is SGHRS and CDR2 is YFSETQ. V shed 0 bases and J shed 4 bases, with 7 bases lying between them. This CDR3 spans 13 amino acids.

The rearrangement uses TRBV6-5 and TRBJ2-3; D remains ambiguous. The CDR3 runs 12 residues. Trimming pared 7 bases from V and 3 bases from J, leaving 8 bases between. The germline V gene has CDR1 MNHEY and CDR2 SVGAGI. The CDR3 here is CASTYGTDTQYF. CDR3 coding DNA: TGTGCCAGCACCTACGGTACAGATACGCAGTATTTT.

V gene TRBV4-1 combines with J gene TRBJ2-7; 7 nucleotides line up with TRBD1. The CDR3 length is 16 residues. CDR1 is MGHRA, CDR2 YSYEKL, per germline. The V and J ends lost 0 bases and 3 bases, in that order; junction bases with no gene match: 8. CDR3 sequence (DNA): TGCGCCAGCAGCCAAGAAAAAGGGACAGAAAACTACGAGCAGTACTTC. Translating gives CASSQEKGTENYEQYF.

J is TRBJ2-3 and V is TRBV6-5; 15 bases are shared with TRBD2. Per the germline V gene, CDR1 is MNHEY and CDR2 is SVGAGI. CDR3 length equals 15 residues. J lost 6 bases, V lost 7 bases, and 5 bases had no gene match. CDR3 nucleotides: TGTGCCAGCACCGGGACTAGCGGGGGGTTTGATACGCAGTATTTT. Translated, it gives CASTGTSGGFDTQYF.

In DNA form, the CDR3 reads TGTGCCAGCAGGGGCCTCGGGACGGGCTCCTACGAGCAGTACTTC. Residues: CASRGLGTGSYEQYF. The chain uses TRBV6-5 and TRBJ2-7; D could derive from TRBD1 or TRBD2 (5 bases each). CDR1 and CDR2 from the germline V gene are MNHEY and SVGAGI. The CDR3 is 15 residues long. Trimming stripped 6 bases from V and 0 bases from J, with 15 bases between.

The rearrangement joins TRBV28 to TRBJ1-5; possible D gene TRBD1, 6 bases. V was trimmed by 2 bases and J by 3 bases, leaving 11 bases between them. This CDR3 is 15 amino acids long. CDR1 is MDHEN and CDR2 is SYDVKM in the germline V gene. The CDR3 coding sequence is TGTGCCAGCAGTTTAGGGGGGGCAGTCAATCAGCCCCAGCATTTT. Translation: CASSLGGAVNQPQHF.

The V gene is TRBV24-1, the J gene TRBJ1-2; TRBD1 is a possible D gene (5 bases). Germline-derived CDR1 and CDR2 are KGHDR and SFDVKD. There are 13 residues in the CDR3. V was pared by 3 bases and J by 4 bases, with 8 bases between. CDR3 DNA: TGTGCCACCAGTGATGCGGACATCTATGGCTACACCTTC. Amino acids: CATSDADIYGYTF.

In regard to this clone: Other DNA sequences from this sample encode an identical CDR3 as well. The genes are TRBV12-5 and TRBJ1-5, with D uncertain. This CDR3 comprises 13 residues. Germline-derived CDR1 and CDR2 are LGHNT and FRNRAP. Trimming shortened V by 5 bases and J by 0 bases, and 5 bases separated the two germline ends. For the CDR3, the DNA is TGTGCTAGTGGTCTTGATAGCAATCAGCCCCAGCATTTT. Encoded protein: CASGLDSNQPQHF. Supplemented by reference TRBV12-5 and TRBJ1-5, the full variable domain reads DARVTQTPRHKVTEMGQEVTMRCQPILGHNTVFWYRQTMMQGLELLAYFRNRAPLDDSGMPKDRFSAEMPDATLATLKIQPSEPRDSAVYFCASGLDSNQPQHFGDGTRLSIL.

CDR3 in amino acids: CAWRLRGAGNQPQHF. CDR3 nucleotides: TGTGCCTGGAGGTTGAGGGGCGCGGGCAATCAGCCCCAGCATTTT. This chain links TRBV30 with TRBJ1-5; the D gene is possibly TRBD1 (5 bases). Trimming pared 3 bases from V and 2 bases from J, leaving 14 bases between. Germline-derived CDR1 and CDR2 are GTSNPN and SVGIG (reference sequence). The CDR3 loop spans 15 amino acids.

This chain joins TRBV7-8 and TRBJ2-3; no clear D. Germline CDR1 is SGHVS and CDR2 is FQNEAQ. The CDR3 sequence is 14 residues long. V was pared by 5 bases and J by 1 base, with 10 bases between. CDR3 DNA: TGTGCCAGCAGCCGAGTTGGGGGCACAGATACGCAGTATTTT. Translation: CASSRVGGTDTQYF.

The chain recombines TRBV7-2 with TRBJ1-1, with D perhaps TRBD1 (6 bases). Germline CDR1 is SGHTA and CDR2 is FQGNSA. The CDR3 has 14 residues. V gave up 7 bases and J gave up 7 bases, with 19 bases separating them. The CDR3 is CASTPMAGQFEAFF. Written as DNA, the CDR3 is TGTGCCAGCACCCCCATGGCGGGACAATTTGAAGCTTTCTTT.

The rearrangement joins TRBV6-4 to TRBJ1-1; D unclear. V gave up 3 bases and J gave up 4 bases, with 9 bases separating them. The CDR3 has 13 residues. The V gene's germline CDR1 is MRHNA and CDR2 SNTAGT. The CDR3 bases are TGTGCCAGCAGTGAGGTCGAAGGCACTGAAGCTTTCTTT. Encoded protein: CASSEVEGTEAFF.

In regard to this clone: The junction departs from the called germline gene at one end, perhaps through a read error. CDR3 protein: CASSSNGQGNSPLYF. CDR3 in DNA: TGTGCCAGCAGCTCTAACGGACAGGGTAATTCACCCCTCTACTTT. The chain is built from TRBV7-2 and TRBJ1-6; 8 bases align to TRBD1. Germline-derived CDR1 and CDR2 are SGHTA and FQGNSA. The CDR3 runs to 15 residues.

V gene TRBV4-1 combines with J gene TRBJ2-1; 13 nucleotides agree with TRBD2. Per the germline V gene, CDR1 is MGHRA and CDR2 is YSYEKL. J lost 6 bases, V lost 3 bases, and 11 bases had no gene match. The CDR3 loop spans 18 amino acids. DNA of the CDR3: TGCGCCAGCAGCCAGGGCATCCGGACTAGCGGGAGCCGCAATGAGCAGTTCTTC. Translating it yields CASSQGIRTSGSRNEQFF.

This clone was recorded once. DNA of the CDR3: TGCGCCAGCAGCTTGGGGGGATACAACAATGAGCAGTTCTTC. This sequence encodes CASSLGGYNNEQFF. This rearrangement joins TRBV5-1 to TRBJ2-1; D ambiguous. V shed 0 bases and J shed 5 bases, with 9 bases lying between them. This CDR3 spans 14 amino acids. Germline loops: CDR1 SGHRS, CDR2 YFSETQ.

V is TRBV19 and J is TRBJ2-7, with 8 positions matching TRBD2. Germline trimming cut 5 bases from V and 5 bases from J; bases unmatched to any gene: 8. Germline lookup yields CDR1 LNHDA and CDR2 SQIVND (reference sequence). This CDR3 is built from 14 residues. The CDR3 nucleotides are TGTGCCAGTAGTTCTCAGCGGGAGTTAGACGAGCAGTACTTC. Residues: CASSSQRELDEQYF.

This chain joins TRBV5-1 and TRBJ1-3; no definite D call. V was trimmed by 0 bases and J by 3 bases, leaving 10 bases between them. The CDR3 contains 15 residues. Per germline, CDR1 SGHRS and CDR2 YFSETQ. CDR3 in amino acids: CASSLADGFGNTIYF. CDR3 in DNA: TGCGCCAGCAGCTTGGCAGACGGGTTTGGAAACACCATATATTTT.

The chain couples TRBV12-2 to TRBJ2-3; the table's TRBD2 call for D was not verified on the DNA. TRBV12-2 is given as a pseudogene. This CDR3 has 16 amino acids. The CDR3 DNA reads as TGTGCAAGTCGCTCGGCGGGACGAACTAGCACAGATACGCAGTATTTT. It yields the protein CASRSAGRTSTDTQYF.

The CDR3 nucleotides read TGTGCCAGCAGCTTAGGCGGGACAGAATTTTACACTGAAGCTTTCTTT. It translates to CASSLGGTEFYTEAFF. The chain uses TRBV11-2 and TRBJ1-1; 7 bases map to TRBD1. With V trimmed by 1 base and J by 3 bases, 8 bases remained unmatched. This CDR3 comprises 16 residues. Germline CDR1 SGHAT, CDR2 FQNNGV.

The CDR3 here is CASSLYITSGRTYNEQFF. CDR3 sequence (DNA): TGTGCCAGCAGCTTGTATATAACTAGCGGGAGGACCTACAATGAGCAGTTCTTC. The chain is built from TRBV5-4 and TRBJ2-1; 12 nucleotides agree with TRBD2. Trimming took 1 base from V and 2 from J; bases not matched to a gene: 7. Germline loops: CDR1 SGHNT, CDR2 YYREEE (reference sequence). The CDR3 extends over 18 amino acids.

CDR3 sequence reads: CASRLTSGSAYEQYF. The CDR3 nucleotides are TGTGCCAGTAGGCTGACTAGCGGGAGTGCCTACGAGCAGTACTTC. J is TRBJ2-7 and V is TRBV19, with 12 bases lining up with TRBD2. Trimming removed 6 bases from V and 2 bases from J; junction bases left unmatched: 5. This CDR3 has 15 amino acids. CDR1 LNHDA and CDR2 SQIVND come from the germline V gene (reference sequence).

This clone occurred a few times. J is TRBJ2-7 and V is TRBV11-2; D possibly corresponds to TRBD2 (8 bases). V lost 5 bases, J lost 7 bases, and 21 bases lay in between. The CDR3 runs 15 residues. From germline, CDR1 is SGHAT and CDR2 FQNNGV. This CDR3 reads CASSLRQGPSGEQYF. For the CDR3, the DNA is TGTGCCAGCAGCCTACGACAGGGCCCTAGCGGGGAGCAGTACTTC.

The gene calls are TRBV24-1 and TRBJ1-2; 7 bases agree with TRBD1. The length of the CDR3 is 14 residues. The V and J ends lost 4 bases and 7 bases, in that order; junction bases with no gene match: 8. Germline V gene lookup returns CDR1 KGHDR and CDR2 SFDVKD. The CDR3 reads CATSDRDRVGGYTF. The CDR3 DNA follows: TGTGCCACCAGTGACCGGGACAGAGTTGGTGGCTACACCTTC.

The gene calls are TRBV5-1 and TRBJ2-5; D might be TRBD1 or TRBD2, each matching 6 bases. V was trimmed by 0 bases and J by 2 bases, leaving 11 bases between them. The CDR3 loop spans 15 amino acids. CDR1 is SGHRS, CDR2 YFSETQ, per germline. The CDR3 protein is CASSLGGTYQETQYF. For the CDR3, the DNA is TGCGCCAGCAGCTTGGGCGGGACATATCAAGAGACCCAGTACTTC.